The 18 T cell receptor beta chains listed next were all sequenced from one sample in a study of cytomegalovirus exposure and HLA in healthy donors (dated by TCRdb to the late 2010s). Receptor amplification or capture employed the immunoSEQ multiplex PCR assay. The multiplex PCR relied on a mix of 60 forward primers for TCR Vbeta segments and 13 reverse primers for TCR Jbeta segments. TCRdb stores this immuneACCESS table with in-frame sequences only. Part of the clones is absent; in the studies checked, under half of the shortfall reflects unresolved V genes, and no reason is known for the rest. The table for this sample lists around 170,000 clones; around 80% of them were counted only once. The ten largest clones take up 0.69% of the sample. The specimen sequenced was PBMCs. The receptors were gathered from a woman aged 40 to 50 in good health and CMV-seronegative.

Here the CDR3 DNA reads TGTGCCAGCAGCCCCGCAAAGGAGTGGTCCGAGCAGTACTTC. It encodes CASSPAKEWSEQYF. The chain employs TRBV6-5 and TRBJ2-5; no clear D gene. The DNA end is more similar to TRBJ2-7, so the J call may be wrong. This CDR3 region has 14 residues. The germline V gene has CDR1 MNHEY and CDR2 SVGAGI.

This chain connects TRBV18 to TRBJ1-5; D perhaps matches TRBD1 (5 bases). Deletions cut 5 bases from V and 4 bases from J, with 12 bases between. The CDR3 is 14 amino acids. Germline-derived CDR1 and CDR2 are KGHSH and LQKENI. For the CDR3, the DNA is TGTGCCAGCTCAACTGCCCAGGGAAATCAGCCCCAGCATTTT. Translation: CASSTAQGNQPQHF.

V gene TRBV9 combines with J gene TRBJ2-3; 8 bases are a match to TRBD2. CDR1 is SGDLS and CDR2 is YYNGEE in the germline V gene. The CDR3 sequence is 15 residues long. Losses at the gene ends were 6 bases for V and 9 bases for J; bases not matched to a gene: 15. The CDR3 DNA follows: TGTGCCAGCACCTTTAGCGGGAAGCCCGAGGAGACGCAGTATTTT. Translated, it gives CASTFSGKPEETQYF.

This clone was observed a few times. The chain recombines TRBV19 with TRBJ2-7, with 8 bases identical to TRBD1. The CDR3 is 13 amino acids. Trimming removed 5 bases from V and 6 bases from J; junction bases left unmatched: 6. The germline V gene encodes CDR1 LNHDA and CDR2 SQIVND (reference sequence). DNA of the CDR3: TGTGCCAGTAGTCCCGGACAGGGAGGCGAGCAGTACTTC. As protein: CASSPGQGGEQYF.

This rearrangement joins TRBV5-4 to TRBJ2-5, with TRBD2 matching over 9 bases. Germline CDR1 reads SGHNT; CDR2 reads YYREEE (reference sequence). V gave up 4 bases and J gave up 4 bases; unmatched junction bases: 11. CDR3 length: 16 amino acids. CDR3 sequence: CASSPAGGGALETQYF. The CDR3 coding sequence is TGTGCCAGCAGCCCCGCGGGAGGGGGGGCCTTAGAGACCCAGTACTTC.

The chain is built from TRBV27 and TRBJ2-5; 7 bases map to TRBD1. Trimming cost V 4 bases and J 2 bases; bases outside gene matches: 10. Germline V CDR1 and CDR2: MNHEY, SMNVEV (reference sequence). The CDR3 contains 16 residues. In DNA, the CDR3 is TGTGCCAGCAGTTCGTCGCCCACAGGGGCTCAAGAGACCCAGTACTTC. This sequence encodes CASSSSPTGAQETQYF.

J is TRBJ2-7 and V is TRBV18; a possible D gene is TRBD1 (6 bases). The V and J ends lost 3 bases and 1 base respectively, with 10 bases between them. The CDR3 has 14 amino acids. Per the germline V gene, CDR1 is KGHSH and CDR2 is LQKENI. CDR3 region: CASSPRTESYEQYF. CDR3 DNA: TGTGCCAGCTCACCCCGGACAGAATCCTACGAGCAGTACTTC.

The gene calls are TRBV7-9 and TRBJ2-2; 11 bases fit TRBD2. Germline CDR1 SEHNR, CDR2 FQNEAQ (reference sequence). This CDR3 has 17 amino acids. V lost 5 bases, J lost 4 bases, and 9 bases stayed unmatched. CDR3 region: CASSPEGLAGFTGELFF. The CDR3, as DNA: TGTGCCAGCAGCCCGGAAGGACTAGCGGGTTTCACCGGGGAGCTGTTTTTT.

The CDR3 is CASNFGPLGGRDTGELFF. CDR3 nucleotide sequence: TGTGCCAGCAACTTCGGACCTCTTGGCGGGAGAGACACCGGGGAGCTGTTTTTT. The chain recombines TRBV28 with TRBJ2-2, with 7 bases identical to TRBD2. The V gene's germline CDR1 is MDHEN and CDR2 SYDVKM. V was clipped by 7 bases and J by 3 bases; unmatched bases: 17. The CDR3 consists of 18 residues. Full variable domain (missing parts from reference TRBV28 and TRBJ2-2): DVKVTQSSRYLVKRTGEKVFLECVQDMDHENMFWYRQDPGLGLRLIYFSYDVKMKEKGDIPEGYSVSREKKERFSLILESASTNQTSMYLCASNFGPLGGRDTGELFFGEGSRLTVL.

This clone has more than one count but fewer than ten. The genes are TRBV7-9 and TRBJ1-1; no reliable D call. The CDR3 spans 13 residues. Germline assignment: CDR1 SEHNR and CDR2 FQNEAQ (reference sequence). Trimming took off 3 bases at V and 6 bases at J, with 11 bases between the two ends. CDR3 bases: TGTGCCAGCAGCTTCTCCGGGTGGTCTGAAGCTTTCTTT. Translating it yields CASSFSGWSEAFF.

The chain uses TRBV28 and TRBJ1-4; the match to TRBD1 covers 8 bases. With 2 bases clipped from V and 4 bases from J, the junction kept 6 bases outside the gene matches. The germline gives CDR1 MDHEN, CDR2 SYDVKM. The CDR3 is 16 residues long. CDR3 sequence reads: CASSLPGGHYNEKLFF. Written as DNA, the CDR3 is TGTGCCAGCAGTTTACCAGGGGGCCATTATAATGAAAAACTGTTTTTT.

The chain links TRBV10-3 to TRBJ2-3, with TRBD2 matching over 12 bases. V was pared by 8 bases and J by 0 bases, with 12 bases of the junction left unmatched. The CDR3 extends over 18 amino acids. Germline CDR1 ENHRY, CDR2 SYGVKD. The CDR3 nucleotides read TGTGCCATCTCCCCAGGTACTAGCGGGAGGAGTAGCACAGATACGCAGTATTTT. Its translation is CAISPGTSGRSSTDTQYF.

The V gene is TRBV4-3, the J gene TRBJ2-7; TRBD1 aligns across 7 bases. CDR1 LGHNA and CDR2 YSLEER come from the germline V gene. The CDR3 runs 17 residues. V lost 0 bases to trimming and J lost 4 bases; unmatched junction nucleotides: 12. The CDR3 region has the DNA TGCGCCAGCAGCCAAGAGACGGGAAAGGGGGCAAGATACGAGCAGTACTTC. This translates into CASSQETGKGARYEQYF.

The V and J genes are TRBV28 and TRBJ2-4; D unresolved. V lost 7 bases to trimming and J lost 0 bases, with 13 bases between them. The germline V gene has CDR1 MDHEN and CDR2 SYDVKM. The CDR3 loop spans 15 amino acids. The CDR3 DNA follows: TGTGCCAGCAAGAACCCGGGTCTAGCCAAAAACATTCAGTACTTC. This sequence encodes CASKNPGLAKNIQYF.

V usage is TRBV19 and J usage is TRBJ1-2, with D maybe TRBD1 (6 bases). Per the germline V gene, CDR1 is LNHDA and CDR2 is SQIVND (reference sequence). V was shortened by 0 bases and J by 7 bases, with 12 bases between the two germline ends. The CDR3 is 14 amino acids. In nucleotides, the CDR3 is TGTGCCAGTAGTATAGAAGCACAGGGCGGTGGCTACACCTTC. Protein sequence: CASSIEAQGGGYTF.

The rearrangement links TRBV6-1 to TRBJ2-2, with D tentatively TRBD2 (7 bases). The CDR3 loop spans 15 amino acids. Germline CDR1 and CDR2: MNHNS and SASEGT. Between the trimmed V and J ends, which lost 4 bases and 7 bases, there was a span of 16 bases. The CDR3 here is CASSAEGGGGGELFF. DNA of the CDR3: TGTGCCAGCAGTGCCGAGGGGGGGGGCGGCGGGGAGCTGTTTTTT.

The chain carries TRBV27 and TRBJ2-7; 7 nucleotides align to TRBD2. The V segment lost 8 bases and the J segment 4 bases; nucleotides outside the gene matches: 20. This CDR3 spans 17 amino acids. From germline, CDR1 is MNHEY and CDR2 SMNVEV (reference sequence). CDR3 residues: CASSAGVSLSTSYEQYF. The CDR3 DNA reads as TGTGCCAGCTCCGCGGGAGTAAGCCTCTCGACATCATACGAGCAGTACTTC.

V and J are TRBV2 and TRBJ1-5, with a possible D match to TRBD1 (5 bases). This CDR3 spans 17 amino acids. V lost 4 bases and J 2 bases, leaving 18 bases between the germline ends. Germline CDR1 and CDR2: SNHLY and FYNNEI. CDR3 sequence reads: CASSGGSGGSGNQPQHF. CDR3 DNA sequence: TGTGCCAGCAGTGGAGGATCGGGGGGATCGGGCAATCAGCCCCAGCATTTT.